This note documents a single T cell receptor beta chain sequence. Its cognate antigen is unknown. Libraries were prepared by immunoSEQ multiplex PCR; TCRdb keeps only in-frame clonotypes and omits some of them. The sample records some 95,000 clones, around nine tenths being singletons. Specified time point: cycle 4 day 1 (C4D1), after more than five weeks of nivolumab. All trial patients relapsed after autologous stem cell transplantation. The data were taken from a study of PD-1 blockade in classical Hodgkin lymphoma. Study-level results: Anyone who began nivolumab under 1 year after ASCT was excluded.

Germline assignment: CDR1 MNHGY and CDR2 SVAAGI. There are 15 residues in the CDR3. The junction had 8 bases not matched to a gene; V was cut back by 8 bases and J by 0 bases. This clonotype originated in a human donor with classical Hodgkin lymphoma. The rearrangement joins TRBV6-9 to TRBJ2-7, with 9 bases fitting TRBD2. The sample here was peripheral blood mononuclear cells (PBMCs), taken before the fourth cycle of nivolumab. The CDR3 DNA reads TGTGCCAGCTACCGGGCTAGCGGGAACTCCTACGAGCAGTACTTC. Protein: CASYRASGNSYEQYF.